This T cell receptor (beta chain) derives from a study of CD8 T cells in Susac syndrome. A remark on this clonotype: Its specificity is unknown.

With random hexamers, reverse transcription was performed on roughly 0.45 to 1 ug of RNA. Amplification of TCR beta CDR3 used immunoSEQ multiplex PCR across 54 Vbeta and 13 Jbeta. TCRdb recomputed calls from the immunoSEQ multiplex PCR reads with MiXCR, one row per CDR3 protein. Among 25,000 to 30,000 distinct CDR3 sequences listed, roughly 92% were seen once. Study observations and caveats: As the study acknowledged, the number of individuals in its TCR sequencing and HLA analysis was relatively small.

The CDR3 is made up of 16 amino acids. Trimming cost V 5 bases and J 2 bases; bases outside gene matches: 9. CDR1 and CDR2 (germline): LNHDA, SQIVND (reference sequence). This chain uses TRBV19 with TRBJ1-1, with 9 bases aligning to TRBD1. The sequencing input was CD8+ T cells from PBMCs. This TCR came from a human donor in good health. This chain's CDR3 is CASSAGTGRTNTEAFF. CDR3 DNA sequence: TGTGCCAGTAGTGCCGGGACAGGGAGAACAAACACTGAAGCTTTCTTT. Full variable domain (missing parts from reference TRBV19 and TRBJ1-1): DGGITQSPKYLFRKEGQNVTLSCEQNLNHDAMYWYRQDPGQGLRLIYYSQIVNDFQKGDIAEGYSVSREKKESFPLTVTSAQKNPTAFYLCASSAGTGRTNTEAFFGQGTRLTVV.